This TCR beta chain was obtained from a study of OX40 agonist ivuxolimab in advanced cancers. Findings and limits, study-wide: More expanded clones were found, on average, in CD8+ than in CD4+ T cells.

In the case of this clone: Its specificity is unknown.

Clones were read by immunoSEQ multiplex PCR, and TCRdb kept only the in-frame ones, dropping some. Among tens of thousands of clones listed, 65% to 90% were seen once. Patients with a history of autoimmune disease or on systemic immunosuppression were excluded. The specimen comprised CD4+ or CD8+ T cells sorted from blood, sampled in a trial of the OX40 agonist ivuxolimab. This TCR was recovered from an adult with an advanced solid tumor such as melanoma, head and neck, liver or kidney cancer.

The CDR3 spells CASTDRGPYNEQFF. The CDR3 bases are TGTGCCAGCACCGACAGGGGCCCCTACAATGAGCAGTTCTTC. The chain combines TRBV27 with TRBJ2-1; 8 bases match TRBD1. The CDR3 has 14 residues. The germline V gene encodes CDR1 MNHEY and CDR2 SMNVEV (reference sequence). V dropped 7 bases and J dropped 2; count of bases not matched to a gene: 4.